Here is one TCR beta chain with its context. The antigen is not known. The sample comes from a study of PD-1 blockade in mismatch repair-deficient tumors. Study context: Patients had over 10 mismatch repair-deficient cancer types, all previously treated and progressing. Regarding the study as a whole: Tumor-resident clones, often undetectable pretreatment in blood, expanded then contracted after pembrolizumab.

From germline, CDR1 is MDHEN and CDR2 SYDVKM. Trimming pared 2 bases from V and 10 bases from J, leaving 20 bases between. This CDR3 has 16 amino acids. TCRdb's copy holds only in-frame clones and misses some; the assay was immunoSEQ multiplex PCR. The sample includes fewer than 10,000 clones, about 85% seen only once; the top ten take 0.85% to 1%. The origin of this receptor is an adult with mismatch repair-deficient cancer. The sequencing here drew on PBMCs, taken 46 weeks after starting pembrolizumab. V and J are TRBV28 and TRBJ1-4; D unclear. The CDR3 protein is CASSLAGAGFSRKLFF. CDR3 in DNA: TGTGCCAGCAGTTTAGCCGGTGCGGGGTTTTCGAGAAAACTGTTTTTT.